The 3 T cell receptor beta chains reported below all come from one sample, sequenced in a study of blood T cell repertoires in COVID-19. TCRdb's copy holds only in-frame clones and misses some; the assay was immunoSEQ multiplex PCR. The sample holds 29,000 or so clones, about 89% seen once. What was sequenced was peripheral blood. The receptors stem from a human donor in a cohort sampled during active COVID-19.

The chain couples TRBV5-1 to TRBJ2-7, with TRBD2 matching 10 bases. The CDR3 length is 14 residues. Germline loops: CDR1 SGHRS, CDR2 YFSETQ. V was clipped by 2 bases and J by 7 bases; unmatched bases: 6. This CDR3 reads CASSFGTSAGEQYF. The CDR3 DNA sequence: TGCGCCAGCAGCTTTGGGACTAGCGCAGGGGAGCAGTACTTC.

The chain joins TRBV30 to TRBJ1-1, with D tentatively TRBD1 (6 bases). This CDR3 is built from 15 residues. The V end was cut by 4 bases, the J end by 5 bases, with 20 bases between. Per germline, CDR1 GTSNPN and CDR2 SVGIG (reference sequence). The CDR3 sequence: CAWKVLGTGMTEAFF. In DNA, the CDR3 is TGTGCCTGGAAAGTATTGGGAACAGGGATGACTGAAGCTTTCTTT.

CDR3 coding DNA: TGTGCCAGCAGCTTGATAACGGACGAGCAGTACTTC. Translating it yields CASSLITDEQYF. The V call is TRBV5-5, the J call TRBJ2-7; no firm D call. The CDR3 contains 12 residues. The germline V and J ends were trimmed by 1 base and 5 bases, with 7 bases remaining between them. From germline, CDR1 is SGHKS and CDR2 YYEKEE (reference sequence).